The present entry profiles one T cell receptor beta chain with its context. Its antigen is unknown. One end of the junction varies from germline; a read error may be responsible. These data are taken from a study of cytomegalovirus exposure and HLA in healthy donors. The CDR3 length is 12 residues. CDR1 PRHDT and CDR2 FYEKMQ come from the germline V gene (reference sequence). Findings and caveats of the study: Later analysis suggested most CMV-associated TCR beta chains were HLA-restricted.

The PCR had 60 Vbeta and 13 Jbeta primers. Produced via immunoSEQ multiplex PCR; TCRdb's table is partial and in-frame only. The sample's table shows tens of thousands of clones. The specimen sequenced was PBMCs. The source of this sequence is a man in his fifties or sixties in good health and CMV-seropositive. The V call is TRBV13, the J call TRBJ2-3; D might be TRBD2 (5 bases). As DNA, the CDR3 is TGTGCCAGCAGCCTAGGCGGGGATACGCAGTATTTT. This sequence encodes CASSLGGDTQYF.